This T cell receptor beta chain is from a study of patients and donors after allogeneic stem cell transplantation. The CDR3 runs 13 residues. From germline, CDR1 is SGHRS and CDR2 YFSETQ. Between the trimmed V and J ends, which lost 5 bases and 7 bases, there was a span of 10 bases. TCRdb fed the RT-PCR reads into MiXCR, producing one record per CDR3 protein. Of about 400,000 distinct CDR3 sequences listed, under 20% are singletons. Sequencing used blood, either unsorted or a sorted T cell fraction (not recorded which). This rearrangement joins TRBV5-1 to TRBJ1-6; no reliable D call. The clonotype originates from a human donor who was either an allogeneic HSCT recipient or a stem cell or donor lymphocyte infusion donor (not recorded which). It is not recorded whose cells these are; they may come from a transplant donor. The CDR3 region is CASRDRRNSPLHF. DNA for the CDR3: TGCGCCAGCAGGGATCGGAGGAATTCACCCCTCCACTTT.